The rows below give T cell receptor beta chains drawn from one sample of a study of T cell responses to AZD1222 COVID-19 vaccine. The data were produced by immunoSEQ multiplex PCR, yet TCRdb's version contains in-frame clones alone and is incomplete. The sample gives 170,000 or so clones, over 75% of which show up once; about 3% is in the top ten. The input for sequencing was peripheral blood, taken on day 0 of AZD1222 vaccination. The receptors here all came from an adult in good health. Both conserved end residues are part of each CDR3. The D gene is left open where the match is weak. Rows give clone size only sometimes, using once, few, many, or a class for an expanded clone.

CDR3: CASTNGGVGTEAFF; DNA: TGTGCCAGTACAAATGGGGGGGTAGGCACTGAAGCTTTCTTT; J: TRBJ1-1; V: TRBV19; D: NA; length: 14; size: few
CDR3: CASSGTALTYEQYF; DNA: TGTGCCAGCTCCGGGACAGCACTGACCTACGAGCAGTACTTC; J: TRBJ2-7; V: TRBV18; D: TRBD1; length: 14; size: few
CDR3: CASSKASQVNTGELFF; DNA: TGTGCCAGCAGCAAAGCCAGTCAGGTCAACACCGGGGAGCTGTTTTTT; J: TRBJ2-2; V: TRBV7-2; D: NA; length: 16; size: once
CDR3: CASSQDYPGGGQPQHF; DNA: TGTGCCAGCAGCCAAGATTACCCAGGGGGCGGTCAGCCCCAGCATTTT; J: TRBJ1-5; V: TRBV3-1/TRBV3-2; D: TRBD1; length: 16; size: NA
CDR3: CASSAGGPATYNEQFF; DNA: TGTGCCAGTAGCGCGGGCGGCCCCGCTACCTACAATGAGCAGTTCTTC; J: TRBJ2-1; V: TRBV5-5; D: NA; length: 16; size: few
CDR3: CATSDFGQKQYF; DNA: TGTGCCACCAGTGATTTTGGACAGAAGCAGTACTTC; J: TRBJ2-7; V: TRBV24-1; D: NA; length: 12; size: once
CDR3: CASSEGPNQPQHF; DNA: TGTGCCAGCAGTGAGGGGCCGAATCAGCCCCAGCATTTT; J: TRBJ1-5; V: TRBV2; D: NA; length: 13; size: NA
CDR3: CASSLSSGGGTDTQYF; DNA: TGTGCCAGCAGTCTCAGTAGCGGGGGGGGCACAGATACGCAGTATTTT; J: TRBJ2-3; V: TRBV7-3; D: TRBD2; length: 16; size: NA
CDR3: CASGRTDNEQFF; DNA: TGTGCCAGCGGGCGAACAGACAATGAGCAGTTCTTC; J: TRBJ2-1; V: TRBV7-3; D: NA; length: 12; size: NA
CDR3: CASSQDRGGTEAFF; DNA: TGCGCCAGCAGCCAAGATCGGGGGGGGACTGAAGCTTTCTTT; J: TRBJ1-1; V: TRBV4-3; D: NA; length: 14; size: NA
CDR3: CASSQDFNQPQHF; DNA: TGCGCCAGCAGCCAAGACTTCAATCAGCCCCAGCATTTT; J: TRBJ1-5; V: TRBV4-3; D: NA; length: 13; size: NA